One sample yielded the 32 T cell receptor beta chains listed below, sequenced in a study of chemoradiotherapy in HPV16-positive cancers. Data came from immunoSEQ multiplex PCR; TCRdb stores just in-frame clones and leaves some out. The table includes under 15,000 clones, less than 80% detected once. This material was acquired from a patient who underwent chemoradiotherapy. The receptors derive from a human donor with HPV-associated anogenital cancer.

This chain connects TRBV5-4 to TRBJ2-5, with D perhaps matching TRBD1 (8 bases). Gene TRBJ2-7 matches the end of the DNA better, so the J call may be wrong. The CDR3 has 16 residues. Germline CDR1 is SGHNT and CDR2 is YYREEE (reference sequence). The DNA of the CDR3 is TGTGCCAGCAGCTTCAACCGAGGACAGGGAGGGGGCGAGCAGTACTTC. This codes for CASSFNRGQGGGEQYF.

The rearrangement links TRBV2 to TRBJ1-1; TRBD1 is a possible D gene (6 bases). The V gene's germline CDR1 is SNHLY and CDR2 FYNNEI. The CDR3 covers 13 residues. V was clipped by 8 bases and J by 1 base, with 11 bases between them. CDR3 bases: TGTGCCAGCCACAGGGACCAGAACACTGAAGCTTTCTTT. Translated: CASHRDQNTEAFF.

This clone was counted once. The chain recombines TRBV9 with TRBJ2-1, with 8 bases fitting TRBD2. The CDR3 loop spans 14 amino acids. Germline trimming cut 4 bases from V and 3 bases from J; bases unmatched to any gene: 3. Germline loops: CDR1 SGDLS, CDR2 YYNGEE. CDR3 sequence reads: CASSLGTSYNEQFF. The CDR3, as DNA: TGTGCCAGCAGCCTTGGGACTAGCTACAATGAGCAGTTCTTC.

The chain uses TRBV9 and TRBJ2-7, with a tentative D call TRBD1 (6 bases). In germline, CDR1 is SGDLS, CDR2 YYNGEE. V was trimmed by 4 bases and J by 3 bases, leaving 20 bases between them. CDR3 length: 16 residues. The CDR3 is CASSPTGGRGFYEQYF. The CDR3 DNA is TGTGCCAGCAGCCCGACAGGAGGCAGGGGTTTCTACGAGCAGTACTTC.

The chain couples TRBV13 to TRBJ2-2, with D hard to call. The CDR3 extends over 14 amino acids. CDR1 PRHDT and CDR2 FYEKMQ come from the germline V gene (reference sequence). Trimming took 2 bases from V and 4 from J, leaving 8 bases between them. The CDR3 reads CASSLMGVTGELFF. In nucleotides, the CDR3 is TGTGCCAGCAGCTTAATGGGCGTCACCGGGGAGCTGTTTTTT. Combining the CDR3 with reference TRBV13 and TRBJ2-2 gives the whole variable domain AAGVIQSPRHLIKEKRETATLKCYPIPRHDTVYWYQQGPGQDPQFLISFYEKMQSDKGSIPDRFSAQQFSDYHSELNMSSLELGDSALYFCASSLMGVTGELFFGEGSRLTVL.

By sample fraction, this clone is medium-sized (0.01 to 0.1%). The V and J genes are TRBV19 and TRBJ1-2; D is unresolved. CDR1 LNHDA and CDR2 SQIVND come from the germline V gene (reference sequence). The germline V and J ends were trimmed by 10 bases and 5 bases, with 5 bases remaining between them. The CDR3 runs 9 residues. CDR3 sequence reads: CATRYGYTF. The DNA of the CDR3 is TGTGCCACTAGGTATGGCTACACCTTC.

The chain joins TRBV6-1 to TRBJ1-4; maybe TRBD1 (6 bases). The length of the CDR3 is 12 residues. Per the germline V gene, CDR1 is MNHNS and CDR2 is SASEGT. V dropped 6 bases and J dropped 8 bases, with 10 bases sitting between them. The CDR3 region is CASRGTREKLFF. CDR3 nucleotide sequence: TGTGCCAGCAGGGGGACACGGGAAAAACTGTTTTTT.

V usage is TRBV19 and J usage is TRBJ2-1; possibly TRBD2 for D (6 bases). The CDR3 covers 16 residues. Trimming pared 6 bases from V and 1 base from J, leaving 16 bases between. Germline assignment: CDR1 LNHDA and CDR2 SQIVND (reference sequence). The CDR3 DNA reads as TGTGCCAGTAGCGCACGCAGCGGGCTTTCCTACAATGAGCAGTTCTTC. Encoded protein: CASSARSGLSYNEQFF.

The V gene is TRBV28, the J gene TRBJ1-5; D remains ambiguous. Germline V CDR1 and CDR2: MDHEN, SYDVKM. The CDR3 sequence is 15 residues long. V lost 6 bases, J lost 3 bases, and 15 bases lay in between. CDR3 DNA: TGTGCCAGCAGAAGATCTCGCGGGAACAATCAGCCCCAGCATTTT. Amino acids: CASRRSRGNNQPQHF.

V is TRBV6-6 and J is TRBJ2-7; 7 nucleotides match TRBD2. CDR3 length equals 14 residues. Trimming removed 5 bases from V and 5 bases from J; junction bases left unmatched: 9. Germline loops: CDR1 MNHNY, CDR2 SVGAGI (reference sequence). CDR3 residues: CASSPRLARDEQYF. The CDR3, as DNA: TGTGCCAGCAGTCCGCGACTAGCCCGGGACGAGCAGTACTTC.

V gene TRBV20-1 combines with J gene TRBJ2-7; no firm D call. There are 11 residues in the CDR3. Germline CDR1 DFQATT, CDR2 SNEGSKA (reference sequence). Trimming pared 0 bases from V and 6 bases from J, leaving 6 bases between. The CDR3 loop reads CSARDRTEQYF. CDR3 nucleotides: TGCAGTGCTAGAGATCGAACCGAGCAGTACTTC.

V and J are TRBV18 and TRBJ1-1, with TRBD1 as a possible D gene (5 bases). Germline V lookup: CDR1 KGHSH, CDR2 LQKENI. The ends were cut back, 5 bases at V and 4 bases at J, with 29 bases in the middle. The CDR3 runs 19 residues. This CDR3 is CASSSLPIKGRMGFTEAFF. As DNA, the CDR3 is TGTGCCAGCTCATCGCTGCCGATTAAGGGGCGGATGGGGTTCACTGAAGCTTTCTTT.

This clone came up a few times. The chain uses TRBV6-4 and TRBJ1-1; D is unclear. This CDR3 has 13 residues. The V gene lost 5 bases and the J gene lost 1 base, with 8 bases spanning the gap. Germline assignment: CDR1 MRHNA and CDR2 SNTAGT. The CDR3 spells CASSQAENTEAFF. Here the CDR3 DNA reads TGTGCCAGCAGTCAAGCGGAGAACACTGAAGCTTTCTTT.

The chain combines TRBV27 with TRBJ2-5; 8 bases map to TRBD1. After removal of 6 bases from V and 5 bases from J, the junction contained 29 bases not matched to a gene. The CDR3 runs 21 residues. CDR1 MNHEY and CDR2 SMNVEV come from the germline V gene (reference sequence). In DNA form, the CDR3 reads TGTGCCAGCAGCCCCGGGCGGCAGGGGGCAATCCAGCGCCCTAGGCGGGAGACCCAGTACTTC. As protein: CASSPGRQGAIQRPRRETQYF.

This clone was observed once. This chain links TRBV6-5 with TRBJ1-1; 8 nucleotides align to TRBD1. The CDR3 has 13 amino acids. V was clipped by 5 bases and J by 5 bases; unmatched bases: 4. Germline CDR1 MNHEY, CDR2 SVGAGI. In nucleotides, the CDR3 is TGTGCCAGCAGTAGGACAGGGTTTACTGAAGCTTTCTTT. As protein: CASSRTGFTEAFF.

This clone has only a few counts. The chain couples TRBV5-4 to TRBJ2-1; D is possibly TRBD1 (5 bases). This CDR3 has 14 amino acids. Germline V CDR1 and CDR2: SGHNT, YYREEE (reference sequence). Trimming took 0 bases from V and 8 from J, leaving 12 bases between them. CDR3: CASSLGALGDEQFF. In nucleotides, the CDR3 is TGTGCCAGCAGCTTGGGTGCTCTAGGGGATGAGCAGTTCTTC.

This clone was recorded a few times. This chain connects TRBV6-1 to TRBJ1-2, with D tentatively TRBD1 (5 bases). CDR1 MNHNS and CDR2 SASEGT come from the germline V gene. The V end was cut by 4 bases, the J end by 0 bases, with 9 bases between. The CDR3 covers 14 residues. The CDR3 here is CASSGDGANYGYTF. As DNA, the CDR3 is TGTGCCAGCAGTGGGGACGGCGCTAACTATGGCTACACCTTC.

The rearrangement joins TRBV28 to TRBJ1-1, with 11 bases lining up with TRBD1. The CDR3 covers 16 residues. CDR1 is MDHEN and CDR2 is SYDVKM in the germline V gene. V shed 4 bases and J 6 bases; nucleotides not matched to a gene: 10. The CDR3 DNA sequence: TGTGCCAGCAGTTCACAGGCCTGGACAGGGGGCCCTGAAGCTTTCTTT. Amino acids: CASSSQAWTGGPEAFF.

The table lists this clone with a count of one. The chain employs TRBV5-1 and TRBJ2-2; TRBD2 is a possible D gene (6 bases). The CDR3 consists of 16 residues. Germline assignment: CDR1 SGHRS and CDR2 YFSETQ. V was clipped by 0 bases and J by 3 bases, with 12 bases between them. The CDR3 here is CASSLAGGTYTGELFF. CDR3 in DNA: TGCGCCAGCAGCTTGGCCGGCGGGACGTACACCGGGGAGCTGTTTTTT. Based on the CDR3 plus reference TRBV5-1 and TRBJ2-2, the full variable domain is KAGVTQTPRYLIKTRGQQVTLSCSPISGHRSVSWYQQTPGQGLQFLFEYFSETQRNKGNFPGRFSGRQFSNSRSEMNVSTLELGDSALYLCASSLAGGTYTGELFFGEGSRLTVL.

CDR3 residues: CASSDGTSGIYEQYF. The CDR3, as DNA: TGTGCCAGCAGCGACGGGACTAGCGGGATCTACGAGCAGTACTTC. V usage is TRBV5-6 and J usage is TRBJ2-7, with 13 bases aligning to TRBD2. The CDR3 length is 15 residues. CDR1 and CDR2 from the germline V gene are SGHDT and YYEEEE. The V segment lost 4 bases and the J segment 3 bases; nucleotides outside the gene matches: 4.

This clone turned up a few times. The chain is built from TRBV27 and TRBJ1-5, with unresolved D. The CDR3 is made up of 13 amino acids. Trimming took 2 bases from V and 1 from J, leaving 3 bases between them. Per the germline V gene, CDR1 is MNHEY and CDR2 is SMNVEV (reference sequence). CDR3 sequence (DNA): TGTGCCAGCAGTTTACGGAGCAATCAGCCCCAGCATTTT. Amino acids: CASSLRSNQPQHF.

V gene TRBV4-2 combines with J gene TRBJ2-7; a weak D match, TRBD2 (6 bases). The V end lost 4 bases, the J end lost 4 bases, and 17 bases lay between the germline ends. The CDR3 is 15 amino acids. CDR1 is LGHNA, CDR2 YNFKEQ, per germline. In DNA form, the CDR3 reads TGTGCCAGCAGCCCAGAGGAACTAGGAGGGTACGAGCAGTACTTC. This translates into CASSPEELGGYEQYF.

This chain uses TRBV6-1 with TRBJ2-3, with 7 bases matching TRBD2. This CDR3 comprises 15 residues. Germline-derived CDR1 and CDR2 are MNHNS and SASEGT. J was trimmed by 3 bases and V by 2 bases; bases with no gene match: 5. The CDR3 loop reads CASSEPPGGTDTQYF. The CDR3 nucleotides read TGTGCCAGCAGTGAACCGCCGGGGGGTACAGATACGCAGTATTTT.

V is TRBV28 and J is TRBJ1-1, with a tentative D call TRBD1 (5 bases). The CDR3 extends over 14 amino acids. CDR1 is MDHEN and CDR2 is SYDVKM in the germline V gene. V lost 7 bases and J lost 10, with 22 bases in between. The CDR3 nucleotides read TGTGCCAGCATTCTACCGGGACTCCCCTTCGGAGCTTTCTTT. It encodes CASILPGLPFGAFF.

This clone came up a few times. The gene calls are TRBV7-9 and TRBJ2-1, with D possibly matching TRBD2 (5 bases). The CDR3 runs to 17 residues. From germline, CDR1 is SEHNR and CDR2 FQNEAQ (reference sequence). V gave up 3 bases and J gave up 0 bases, with 15 bases separating them. The CDR3 reads CASSLPVGRGSYNEQFF. CDR3 nucleotide sequence: TGTGCCAGCAGCTTGCCGGTCGGACGGGGCTCCTACAATGAGCAGTTCTTC.

The chain is built from TRBV28 and TRBJ2-5; 8 nucleotides align to TRBD1. CDR3 length equals 14 residues. V shed 3 bases and J 3 bases; nucleotides not matched to a gene: 3. Germline CDR1 is MDHEN and CDR2 is SYDVKM. CDR3 coding DNA: TGTGCCAGCAGTTTCGAGACAGGGGAAGAGACCCAGTACTTC. Its protein product is CASSFETGEETQYF. The whole variable domain, remainder taken from reference TRBV28 and TRBJ2-5, is DVKVTQSSRYLVKRTGEKVFLECVQDMDHENMFWYRQDPGLGLRLIYFSYDVKMKEKGDIPEGYSVSREKKERFSLILESASTNQTSMYLCASSFETGEETQYFGPGTRLLVL.

This chain uses TRBV29-1 with TRBJ1-2; D gene uncertain. Trimming took off 3 bases at V and 0 bases at J, with 5 bases between the two ends. The V gene's germline CDR1 is SQVTM and CDR2 ANQGSEA. The CDR3 sequence is 12 residues long. The CDR3 sequence: CSVETANYGYTF. The CDR3 coding sequence is TGCAGCGTTGAGACGGCTAACTATGGCTACACCTTC.

The chain is built from TRBV6-6 and TRBJ1-1; tentative D call: TRBD1 (6 bases). V lost 0 bases and J lost 11, with 13 bases in between. Germline V gene data show CDR1 as MNHNY and CDR2 as SVGAGI (reference sequence). The CDR3 sequence is 13 residues long. This CDR3 reads CASSYSRGDIAFF. The CDR3 DNA reads as TGTGCCAGCAGTTACTCGAGAGGGGACATCGCTTTCTTT.

This sequence joins TRBV7-2 and TRBJ1-2; D is unclear. This CDR3 comprises 15 residues. From germline, CDR1 is SGHTA and CDR2 FQGNSA. V lost 1 base, J lost 3 bases, and 12 bases lay in between. In DNA form, the CDR3 reads TGTGCCAGCAGCTTAGTAGGCAGCCACTACTATGGCTACACCTTC. Amino acids: CASSLVGSHYYGYTF.

This chain joins TRBV5-4 and TRBJ2-2; D could derive from TRBD1 or TRBD2 (5 bases each). Trimming took off 0 bases at V and 6 bases at J, with 12 bases between the two ends. Germline CDR1 and CDR2: SGHNT and YYREEE (reference sequence). The CDR3 runs 15 residues. CDR3 region: CASSLGGARAGELFF. The CDR3 DNA follows: TGTGCCAGCAGCTTGGGAGGGGCTCGTGCCGGGGAGCTGTTTTTT.

The J gene is TRBJ2-1, the V gene TRBV28; TRBD2 aligns across 10 bases. The V gene end was trimmed by 2 bases and the J gene end by 0 bases; junction bases not matched to a gene: 7. This CDR3 is 18 amino acids long. Germline V gives CDR1 MDHEN, CDR2 SYDVKM. The CDR3 protein is CASSLLAGEGISYNEQFF. In DNA, the CDR3 is TGTGCCAGCAGTTTACTAGCGGGAGAGGGAATCTCCTACAATGAGCAGTTCTTC.

The rearrangement uses TRBV6-5 and TRBJ2-2; TRBD2 agrees at 8 bases. The length of the CDR3 is 14 residues. Germline CDR1 MNHEY, CDR2 SVGAGI. Unmatched junction bases numbered 8, after V lost 6 bases and J lost 8 bases. The CDR3 bases are TGTGCCAGCAGGTCCGGGACTAGTCTTGGGGAGCTGTTTTTT. The encoded protein is CASRSGTSLGELFF.